This T cell receptor (beta chain) is drawn from a study of a mutant IDH1 vaccine in newly diagnosed glioma. Looking at the study overall: Eight vaccine injections were given to patients in weeks 1, 3, 5, 7, 11, 15, 19 and 23. Vaccination followed radiotherapy alone by 4-6 weeks, or accompanied temozolomide cycles.

Study-wide points: No link was apparently found between pseudoprogression and changes in top peripheral T cell clonotypes.

Indicated time point: week 11, during vaccination. Vaccinated patients received 300 ug of mutant IDH1 20-mer peptide per dose, with topical imiquimod. New WHO grade 3 or 4 astrocytomas that were IDH1-mutant and ATRX-lost occurred in the donors. Profiled with immunoSEQ multiplex PCR; TCRdb holds only in-frame clones, not every one. This sample has roughly 48,000 clones, with around 90% found just once. Points on this clone: Its antigen is still unknown.

V gave up 6 bases and J gave up 3 bases, with 8 bases separating them. Germline values: CDR1 LNHDA, CDR2 SQIVND (reference sequence). This CDR3 is 12 amino acids long. This TCR was recovered from a man in his fifties or sixties with glioma. The chain employs TRBV19 and TRBJ1-1; D remains ambiguous. The sample in question was PBMCs, obtained from a glioma patient whose treatment included an IDH1 peptide vaccine. The CDR3 DNA reads as TGTGCCAGTAGCAAAGATGACACTGAAGCTTTCTTT. Amino acid sequence: CASSKDDTEAFF.